The 12 T cell receptor beta chains listed next were all sequenced from one sample in a study of T cell responses to AZD1222 COVID-19 vaccine. This table comes from immunoSEQ multiplex PCR, and its TCRdb copy is limited to in-frame clones, with some not included. Here the sample spans some 190,000 clones, nearly 95% being singletons. The sequencing here drew on peripheral blood, taken 28 days after the second AZD1222 dose. All receptors derive from an adult who received the AZD1222 COVID-19 vaccine.

This chain links TRBV27 with TRBJ2-1, with a possible D match to TRBD1 (6 bases). Trimming left V 5 bases short and J 4 bases short, with 18 bases between. This CDR3 is 16 amino acids long. The germline gives CDR1 MNHEY, CDR2 SMNVEV (reference sequence). CDR3 protein: CASSPYKTGSYNEQFF. CDR3 in DNA: TGTGCCAGCAGTCCATATAAGACAGGTAGTTACAATGAGCAGTTCTTC.

This chain connects TRBV6-5 to TRBJ1-6; 7 nucleotides match TRBD1. The CDR3 consists of 14 residues. The J segment lost 8 bases and the V segment lost 6 bases, leaving 7 bases of the junction unmatched. CDR1 and CDR2 (germline): MNHEY, SVGAGI. CDR3 in DNA: TGTGCCAGCAGCTTGACAGGGAGGGATTCACCCCTCCACTTT. Translating gives CASSLTGRDSPLHF.

The V gene is TRBV18, the J gene TRBJ1-6; 7 nucleotides line up with TRBD1. CDR1 and CDR2 (germline): KGHSH, LQKENI. The CDR3 is made up of 14 amino acids. J lost 6 bases, V lost 3 bases, and 2 bases had no gene match. DNA of the CDR3: TGTGCCAGCTCACCGGGGACAGTTAATTCACCCCTCCACTTT. This sequence encodes CASSPGTVNSPLHF.

This chain connects TRBV5-1 to TRBJ1-2; D gene uncertain. Per germline, CDR1 SGHRS and CDR2 YFSETQ. The CDR3 consists of 14 residues. Trimming removed 4 bases at V and 7 bases at J, with 17 bases between. CDR3 sequence reads: CASSPEVGRGGYTF. The CDR3 DNA reads TGCGCCAGCAGCCCGGAGGTGGGTCGTGGTGGCTACACCTTC.

The chain carries TRBV15 and TRBJ2-3, with 9 bases identical to TRBD2. Per germline, CDR1 LNHNV and CDR2 YYDKDF (reference sequence). This CDR3 contains 16 residues. With 5 bases clipped from V and 3 bases from J, the junction kept 9 bases outside the gene matches. CDR3 coding DNA: TGTGCCACCAGCGTAGACCTAGCGGGACCTACAGATACGCAGTATTTT. Its protein is CATSVDLAGPTDTQYF.

This clone was seen a single time. The chain recombines TRBV27 with TRBJ2-5; either TRBD1 or TRBD2 may supply D (5 bases each). CDR3 length equals 12 residues. The germline V gene has CDR1 MNHEY and CDR2 SMNVEV (reference sequence). V gave up 6 bases and J gave up 2 bases, with 7 bases separating them. This chain's CDR3 is CASRGVQETQYF. The CDR3 DNA sequence: TGTGCCAGCAGGGGGGTACAAGAGACCCAGTACTTC.

The rearrangement uses TRBV2 and TRBJ2-1, with unresolved D. The V gene lost 6 bases and the J gene lost 0 bases, with 15 bases spanning the gap. CDR1 is SNHLY and CDR2 is FYNNEI in the germline V gene. CDR3 size: 16 residues. CDR3 protein: CASSLSDKSSYNEQFF. Here the CDR3 DNA reads TGTGCCAGCAGCCTCTCAGACAAGAGCTCCTACAATGAGCAGTTCTTC. The variable domain in full, with the rest retrieved from reference TRBV2 and TRBJ2-1, is EPEVTQTPSHQVTQMGQEVILRCVPISNHLYFYWYRQILGQKVEFLVSFYNNEISEKSEIFDDQFSVERPDGSNFTLKIRSTKLEDSAMYFCASSLSDKSSYNEQFFGPGTRLTVL.

This chain links TRBV28 with TRBJ2-5, with D perhaps given as TRBD1 or TRBD2 (6 bases each). In germline, CDR1 is MDHEN, CDR2 SYDVKM. The ends were cut back, 2 bases at V and 5 bases at J, with 12 bases in the middle. CDR3 length equals 14 residues. CDR3 in amino acids: CASSLGGQRETQYF. CDR3 nucleotides: TGTGCCAGCAGTTTAGGGGGGCAGAGGGAGACCCAGTACTTC.

This chain connects TRBV20-1 to TRBJ1-1; tentatively, D is TRBD1 (5 bases). CDR3 length: 13 residues. Germline CDR1 DFQATT, CDR2 SNEGSKA (reference sequence). Trimming stripped 5 bases from V and 0 bases from J, with 10 bases between. The CDR3 region is CSAGDSMNTEAFF. CDR3 nucleotide sequence: TGCAGTGCTGGTGACAGCATGAACACTGAAGCTTTCTTT.

This chain links TRBV27 with TRBJ1-2, with a weak D call TRBD1 (6 bases). The CDR3 is made up of 13 amino acids. The germline CDR1 and CDR2 sequences are MNHEY and SMNVEV (reference sequence). The V and J ends lost 3 bases and 4 bases respectively, with 9 bases between them. This chain's CDR3 is CASSLEGGYGYTF. CDR3 sequence (DNA): TGTGCCAGCAGTTTGGAAGGGGGCTATGGCTACACCTTC.

This clone was picked up one time. J is TRBJ1-5 and V is TRBV6-2 or TRBV6-3, with D tentatively TRBD1 (5 bases). The V end was cut by 6 bases, the J end by 5 bases, with 17 bases between. CDR1 MNHEY and CDR2 SVGEGT come from the germline V gene. This CDR3 is 15 amino acids long. CDR3 sequence (DNA): TGTGCCAGCAGCACCCTTTGGGACCGACATCAGCCCCAGCATTTT. Translation gives CASSTLWDRHQPQHF.

This clone has only one observation. This chain uses TRBV14 with TRBJ1-2; 8 bases agree with TRBD1. J was trimmed by 6 bases and V by 3 bases; bases with no gene match: 6. Germline CDR1 SGHDN, CDR2 FVKESK. This CDR3 contains 14 residues. CDR3 residues: CASSQQQGGDGYTF. The CDR3 bases are TGTGCCAGCAGCCAGCAACAGGGGGGTGATGGCTACACCTTC.